These 8 T cell receptor beta chains originate from one sample sequenced in a study of blood T cell repertoires in COVID-19. Sequencing used immunoSEQ multiplex PCR; TCRdb keeps in-frame clones, though not all of them. Of some 82,000 clones listed, 80% to 90% are singletons. The sample comprised peripheral blood. These receptors were taken from a man older than 75 with active or convalescent COVID-19.

V usage is TRBV25-1 and J usage is TRBJ2-1, with D perhaps matching TRBD1 (7 bases). Germline assignment: CDR1 MGHDK and CDR2 SYGVNS. V was clipped by 6 bases and J by 0 bases, with 15 bases between them. The CDR3 spans 16 residues. In DNA form, the CDR3 reads TGTGCCAGCAGGGGCCAGGGGGGCGGCTCCTACAATGAGCAGTTCTTC. Translation: CASRGQGGGSYNEQFF.

The V call is TRBV6-4, the J call TRBJ1-1, with D maybe TRBD1 (5 bases). The germline V gene has CDR1 MRHNA and CDR2 SNTAGT. The CDR3 runs to 15 residues. The V end was cut by 2 bases, the J end by 1 base, with 11 bases between. The CDR3: CASSDGQGSNTEAFF. In nucleotides, the CDR3 is TGTGCCAGCAGTGACGGGCAGGGTTCGAACACTGAAGCTTTCTTT.

J is TRBJ2-5 and V is TRBV10-1; TRBD1 agrees at 8 bases. V trimming: 6 bases; J trimming: 4 bases; junction bases outside the gene matches: 13. The germline gives CDR1 WNHNN, CDR2 SYGVQD (reference sequence). The CDR3 spans 16 residues. CDR3 nucleotide sequence: TGCGCCAGCAGGGCAGTCGGACAGGGTTTAGGAGAGACCCAGTACTTC. Its protein is CASRAVGQGLGETQYF.

V usage is TRBV4-1 and J usage is TRBJ2-7; 8 nucleotides align to TRBD1. The germline V gene encodes CDR1 MGHRA and CDR2 YSYEKL. The CDR3 length is 15 residues. V was pared by 1 base and J by 2 bases, with 4 bases of the junction left unmatched. This CDR3 is CASSQGRGPAYEQYF. Written as DNA, the CDR3 is TGCGCCAGCAGCCAAGGCAGGGGGCCGGCCTACGAGCAGTACTTC.

The CDR3 DNA follows: TGTGCCAGCAAGCTCGATCTCCTGGGGCTTAACACTGAAGCTTTCTTT. Its protein is CASKLDLLGLNTEAFF. The genes are TRBV28 and TRBJ1-1; D may be TRBD1 (5 bases). Trimming stripped 7 bases from V and 2 bases from J, with 20 bases between. The CDR3 runs 16 residues. Germline V gene data show CDR1 as MDHEN and CDR2 as SYDVKM. Full variable domain (missing parts from reference TRBV28 and TRBJ1-1): DVKVTQSSRYLVKRTGEKVFLECVQDMDHENMFWYRQDPGLGLRLIYFSYDVKMKEKGDIPEGYSVSREKKERFSLILESASTNQTSMYLCASKLDLLGLNTEAFFGQGTRLTVV.

The chain links TRBV3-1 (or the pseudogene TRBV3-2) to TRBJ1-2; 7 nucleotides line up with TRBD1. Trimming removed 3 bases from V and 3 bases from J; junction bases left unmatched: 7. This CDR3 region has 15 residues. Per the germline V gene, CDR1 is LGHDT and CDR2 is YNNKEL (reference sequence). CDR3 nucleotides: TGTGCCAGCAGCCACTCGACAGGGTTTGACTATGGCTACACCTTC. Its translation: CASSHSTGFDYGYTF.

The gene calls are TRBV7-2 and TRBJ2-5, with TRBD2 matching over 7 bases. Germline V gene sequence: CDR1 SGHTA, CDR2 FQGNSA. V trimming: 3 bases; J trimming: 5 bases; junction bases outside the gene matches: 12. The CDR3 extends over 16 amino acids. The CDR3 DNA is TGTGCCAGCAGCTTTTTAGGCGGACTAGGAGGGGAGACCCAGTACTTC. Its protein is CASSFLGGLGGETQYF.

The chain links TRBV7-3 to TRBJ2-1, with 9 positions matching TRBD2. The CDR3 is 16 residues long. The V gene end was trimmed by 1 base and the J gene end by 5 bases; junction bases not matched to a gene: 6. Germline CDR1 reads SGHTA; CDR2 reads FQGTGA. CDR3 protein: CASSLIASGAHNEQFF. In DNA, the CDR3 is TGTGCCAGCAGCTTAATTGCTAGCGGGGCCCACAATGAGCAGTTCTTC. The full variable domain, with the rest looked up from reference TRBV7-3 and TRBJ2-1, is GAGVSQTPSNKVTEKGKYVELRCDPISGHTALYWYRQSLGQGPEFLIYFQGTGAADDSGLPNDRFFAVRPEGSVSTLKIQRTERGDSAVYLCASSLIASGAHNEQFFGPGTRLTVL.